The subject of this entry is one TCR beta chain. The antigen is unknown. Time point indicated: cycle 4 day 1 (C4D1), after around six weeks of nivolumab. The patients all showed relapse after autologous stem cell transplantation, while their brentuximab vedotin exposure varied. CD4+ T cells were purified from thawed PBMCs by magnetic negative selection. The table came from immunoSEQ multiplex PCR; TCRdb's copy has only in-frame clones and leaves some out. The data contain 15,000 to 20,000 clones, less than 85% of them singletons. This sample is part of a study of PD-1 blockade in classical Hodgkin lymphoma. Study-wide context: Nivolumab was given intravenously to patients at 3 mg/kg every 2 weeks. Study outcomes and limitations: There remain no defined causes for the repertoire differences, which possibly reflect disease activity or prior therapy.

The germline V gene encodes CDR1 MDHEN and CDR2 SYDVKM. Between the trimmed V and J ends, which lost 2 bases and 6 bases, there was a span of 13 bases. CDR3 size: 14 residues. J is TRBJ2-5 and V is TRBV28; the D is unclear. The origin of this receptor is a human donor with classical Hodgkin lymphoma. The starting material was CD4+ T cells from blood, obtained before the fourth cycle of nivolumab. The CDR3 sequence is CASSLGSTVKTQYF. In DNA, the CDR3 is TGTGCCAGCAGTTTAGGGTCAACGGTCAAGACCCAGTACTTC. The complete variable domain, with remaining parts taken from reference TRBV28 and TRBJ2-5, reads DVKVTQSSRYLVKRTGEKVFLECVQDMDHENMFWYRQDPGLGLRLIYFSYDVKMKEKGDIPEGYSVSREKKERFSLILESASTNQTSMYLCASSLGSTVKTQYFGPGTRLLVL.